This TCR beta chain was sequenced in a study of T-cell memory formation after mild COVID-19. General study points: Confirmation of SARS-CoV-2 specificity was lacking for second-wave clones peaking day 37.

With respect to this clonotype: The target antigen is unknown.

Using its own MiXCR run on the 5' RACE reads, TCRdb lists one record per CDR3 protein. The repertoire holds 300,000 to 350,000 distinct CDR3 sequences, with over 11% as singletons. Trimming left V 5 bases short and J 5 bases short, with 12 bases between. The CDR3 sequence is 13 residues long. CDR1 is ENHRY and CDR2 is SYGVKD in the germline V gene. Specimen: PBMCs or a T cell subset sorted from them (not recorded which). The receptor comes from a man aged 18-30 years who had mild COVID-19 (a few samples of this study predate the infection). Cell type and time point are not known. The chain employs TRBV10-3 and TRBJ2-5; no clear D. For the CDR3, the DNA is TGTGCCATCAGTCCGACATCCGGGGAGACCCAGTACTTC. It specifies CAISPTSGETQYF.